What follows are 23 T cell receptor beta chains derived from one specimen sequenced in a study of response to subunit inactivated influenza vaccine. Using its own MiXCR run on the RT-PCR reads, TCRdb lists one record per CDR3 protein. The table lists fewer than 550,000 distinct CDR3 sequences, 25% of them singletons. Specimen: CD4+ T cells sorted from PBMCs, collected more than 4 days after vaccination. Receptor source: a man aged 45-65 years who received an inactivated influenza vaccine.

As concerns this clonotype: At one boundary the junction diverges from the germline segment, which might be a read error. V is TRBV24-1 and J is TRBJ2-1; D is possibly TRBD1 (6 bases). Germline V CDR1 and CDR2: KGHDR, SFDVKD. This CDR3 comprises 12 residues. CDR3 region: CPTSETGFRQFF. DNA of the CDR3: TGTCCCACCAGTGAAACAGGGTTTAGGCAGTTCTTC.

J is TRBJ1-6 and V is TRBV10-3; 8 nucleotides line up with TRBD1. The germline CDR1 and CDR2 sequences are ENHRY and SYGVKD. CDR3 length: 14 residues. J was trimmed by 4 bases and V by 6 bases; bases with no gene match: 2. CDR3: CAIRQGAYNSPLHF. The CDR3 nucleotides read TGTGCCATCAGGCAGGGGGCATATAATTCACCCCTCCACTTT.

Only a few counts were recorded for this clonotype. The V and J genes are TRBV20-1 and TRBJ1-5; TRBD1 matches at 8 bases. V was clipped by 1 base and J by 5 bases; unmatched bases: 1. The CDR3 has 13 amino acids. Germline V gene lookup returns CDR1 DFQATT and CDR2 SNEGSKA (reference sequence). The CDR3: CSARATGDQPQHF. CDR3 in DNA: TGCAGTGCTAGAGCGACAGGGGATCAGCCCCAGCATTTT.

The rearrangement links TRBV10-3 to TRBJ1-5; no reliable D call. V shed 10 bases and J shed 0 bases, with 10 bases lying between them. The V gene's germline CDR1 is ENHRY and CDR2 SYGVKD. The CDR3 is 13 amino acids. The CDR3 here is CATRADSNQPQHF. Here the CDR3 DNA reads TGTGCCACCCGGGCAGATAGCAATCAGCCCCAGCATTTT.

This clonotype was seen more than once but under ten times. CDR3 bases: TGCGCCAGCAGCCCACGGACGGGTGTCTATAATTCACCCCTCCACTTT. Residues: CASSPRTGVYNSPLHF. This chain uses TRBV5-1 with TRBJ1-6; D uncertain. Trimming removed 4 bases at V and 3 bases at J, with 14 bases between. This CDR3 comprises 16 residues. Germline V gene lookup returns CDR1 SGHRS and CDR2 YFSETQ.

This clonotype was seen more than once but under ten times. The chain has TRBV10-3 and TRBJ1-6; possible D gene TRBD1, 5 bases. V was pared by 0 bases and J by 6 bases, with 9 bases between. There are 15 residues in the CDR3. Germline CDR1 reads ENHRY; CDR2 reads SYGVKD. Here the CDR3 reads CAISESAGGNSPLHF. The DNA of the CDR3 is TGTGCCATCAGTGAGTCCGCCGGGGGTAATTCACCCCTCCACTTT.

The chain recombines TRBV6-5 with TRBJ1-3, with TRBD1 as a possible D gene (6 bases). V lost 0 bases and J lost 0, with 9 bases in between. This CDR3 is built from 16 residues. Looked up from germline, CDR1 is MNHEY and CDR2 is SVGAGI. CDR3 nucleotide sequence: TGTGCCAGCAGTTACTCGTACAGGGTCTCTGGAAACACCATATATTTT. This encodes CASSYSYRVSGNTIYF.

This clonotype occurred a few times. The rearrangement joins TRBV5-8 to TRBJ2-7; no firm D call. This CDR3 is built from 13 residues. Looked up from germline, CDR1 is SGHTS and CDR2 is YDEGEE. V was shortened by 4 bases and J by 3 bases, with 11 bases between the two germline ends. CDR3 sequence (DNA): TGTGCCAGCAGCGACTCCAACAGCTACGAGCAGTACTTC. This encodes CASSDSNSYEQYF.

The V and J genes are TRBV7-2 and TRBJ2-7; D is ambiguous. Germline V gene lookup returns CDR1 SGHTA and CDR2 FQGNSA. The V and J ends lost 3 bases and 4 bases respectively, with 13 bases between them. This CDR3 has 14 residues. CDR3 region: CASSFERTLYEQYF. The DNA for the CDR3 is TGTGCCAGCAGCTTCGAGAGGACCCTTTACGAGCAGTACTTC.

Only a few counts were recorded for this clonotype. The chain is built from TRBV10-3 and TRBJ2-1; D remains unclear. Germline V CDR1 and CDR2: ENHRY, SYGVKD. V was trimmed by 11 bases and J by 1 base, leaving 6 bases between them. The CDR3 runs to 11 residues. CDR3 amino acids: CAALSYNEQFF. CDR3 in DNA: TGTGCCGCCCTTTCCTACAATGAGCAGTTCTTC.

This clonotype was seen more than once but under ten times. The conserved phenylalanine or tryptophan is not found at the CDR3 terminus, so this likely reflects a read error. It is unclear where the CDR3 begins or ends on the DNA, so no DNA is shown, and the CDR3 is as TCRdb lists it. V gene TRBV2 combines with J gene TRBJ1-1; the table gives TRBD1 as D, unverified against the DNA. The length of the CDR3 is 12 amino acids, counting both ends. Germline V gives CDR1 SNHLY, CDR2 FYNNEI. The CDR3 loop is CASSEGRTALWY.

The CDR3: CASSHYTGGDTEAFF. CDR3 DNA sequence: TGTGCCAGCAGCCATTATACAGGTGGGGACACTGAAGCTTTCTTT. The V and J genes are TRBV3-1 and TRBJ1-1; tentatively, D is TRBD1 (5 bases). This CDR3 spans 15 amino acids. The germline V gene encodes CDR1 LGHDT and CDR2 YNNKEL (reference sequence). The V end was cut by 3 bases, the J end by 3 bases, with 14 bases between. The full variable domain, its missing parts supplied by reference TRBV3-1 and TRBJ1-1, is DTAVSQTPKYLVTQMGNDKSIKCEQNLGHDTMYWYKQDSKKFLKIMFSYNNKELIINETVPNRFSPKSPDKAHLNLHINSLELGDSAVYFCASSHYTGGDTEAFFGQGTRLTVV.

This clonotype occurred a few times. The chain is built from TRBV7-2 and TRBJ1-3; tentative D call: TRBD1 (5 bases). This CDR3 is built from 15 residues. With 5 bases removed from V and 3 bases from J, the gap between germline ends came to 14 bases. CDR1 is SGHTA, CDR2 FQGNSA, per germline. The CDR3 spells CASSPPGRVGNTIYF. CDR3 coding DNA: TGTGCCAGCAGCCCTCCCGGCAGGGTTGGAAACACCATATATTTT.

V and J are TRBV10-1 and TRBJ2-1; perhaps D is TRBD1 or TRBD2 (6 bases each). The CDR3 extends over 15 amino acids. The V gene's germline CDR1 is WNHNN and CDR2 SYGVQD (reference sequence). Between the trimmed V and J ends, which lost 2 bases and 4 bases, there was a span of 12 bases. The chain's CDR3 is CASSEEGDWYNEQFF. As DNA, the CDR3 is TGCGCCAGCAGTGAGGAGGGGGACTGGTACAATGAGCAGTTCTTC.

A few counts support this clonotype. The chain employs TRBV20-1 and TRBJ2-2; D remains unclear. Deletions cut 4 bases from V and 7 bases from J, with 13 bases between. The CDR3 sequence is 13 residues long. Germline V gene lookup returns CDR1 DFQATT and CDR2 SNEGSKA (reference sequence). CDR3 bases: TGCAGTGCTAAGTGGGTTAGGTACGGGGAGCTGTTTTTT. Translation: CSAKWVRYGELFF.

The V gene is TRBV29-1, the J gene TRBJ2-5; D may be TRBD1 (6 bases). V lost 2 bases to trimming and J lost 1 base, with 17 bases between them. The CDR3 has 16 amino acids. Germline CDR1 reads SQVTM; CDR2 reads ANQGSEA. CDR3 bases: TGCAGCGTTGAAAGCACGCCGGGACAACCCCAAGAGACCCAGTACTTC. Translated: CSVESTPGQPQETQYF. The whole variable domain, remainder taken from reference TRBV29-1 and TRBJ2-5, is SAVISQKPSRDICQRGTSLTIQCQVDSQVTMMFWYRQQPGQSLTLIATANQGSEATYESGFVIDKFPISRPNLTFSTLTVSNMSPEDSSIYLCSVESTPGQPQETQYFGPGTRLLVL.

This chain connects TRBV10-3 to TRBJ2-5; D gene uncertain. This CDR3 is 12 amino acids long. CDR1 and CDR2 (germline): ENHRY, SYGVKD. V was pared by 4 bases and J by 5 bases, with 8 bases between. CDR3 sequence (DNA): TGTGCCATCAGTGGCGCGGAGGAGACCCAGTACTTC. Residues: CAISGAEETQYF.

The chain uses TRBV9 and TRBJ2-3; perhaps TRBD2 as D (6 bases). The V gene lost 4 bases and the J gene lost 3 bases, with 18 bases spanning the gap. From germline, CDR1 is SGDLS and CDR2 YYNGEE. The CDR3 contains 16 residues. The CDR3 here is CASSPAASVRTDTQYF. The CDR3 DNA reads TGTGCCAGCAGCCCCGCTGCTAGCGTCCGAACAGATACGCAGTATTTT.

The CDR3 is CSASYVGYTF. The CDR3 nucleotides read TGCAGTGCAAGCTATGTGGGCTACACCTTC. V gene TRBV20-1 combines with J gene TRBJ1-2; D is undetermined. Trimming removed 6 bases at V and 8 bases at J, with 10 bases between. CDR1 is DFQATT and CDR2 is SNEGSKA in the germline V gene (reference sequence). CDR3 length: 10 residues.

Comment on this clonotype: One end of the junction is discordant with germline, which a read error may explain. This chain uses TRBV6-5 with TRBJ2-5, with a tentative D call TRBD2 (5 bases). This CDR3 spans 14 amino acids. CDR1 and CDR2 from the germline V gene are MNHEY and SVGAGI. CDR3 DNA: TGTGCCAGCAGTTACGGTGGAGGACGAGAGACCCAGCACTTC. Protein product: CASSYGGGRETQHF.

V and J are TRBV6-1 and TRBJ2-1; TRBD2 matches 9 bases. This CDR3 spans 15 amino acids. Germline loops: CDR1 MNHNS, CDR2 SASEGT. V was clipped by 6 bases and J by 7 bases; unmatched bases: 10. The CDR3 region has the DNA TGTGCCAGCAGGATGGTAGCGGGAGTACGGAATGAGCAGTTCTTC. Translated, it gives CASRMVAGVRNEQFF.

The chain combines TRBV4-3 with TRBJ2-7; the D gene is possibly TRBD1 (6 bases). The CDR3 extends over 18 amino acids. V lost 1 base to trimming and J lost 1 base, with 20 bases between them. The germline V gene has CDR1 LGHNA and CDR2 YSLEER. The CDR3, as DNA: TGCGCCAGCAGCCAAGGCGTGAACCCGTGGGGACAATCCTACGAGCAGTACTTC. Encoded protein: CASSQGVNPWGQSYEQYF.

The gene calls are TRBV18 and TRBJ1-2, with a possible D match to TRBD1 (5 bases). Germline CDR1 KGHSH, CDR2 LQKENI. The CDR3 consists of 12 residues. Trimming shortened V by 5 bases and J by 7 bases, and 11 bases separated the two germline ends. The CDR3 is CASSSPGSGYTF. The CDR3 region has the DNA TGTGCCAGCTCATCTCCAGGGTCTGGCTACACCTTC.